The present T cell receptor beta chain was sequenced within a study of cytomegalovirus exposure and HLA in healthy donors. Study results and limitations: The authors assumed roughly uniform sequencing depth across donors for presence/absence analyses. Among donors in an Asian-associated ancestry cluster, a later analysis reportedly found fewer N-insertions than the approximately 700-donor mean. Common viral pathogens were later found to be apparently linked to several of the most significant clusters.

In the case of this clone: As yet, its antigen is unknown.

PCR used 60 Vbeta primers and 13 Jbeta primers. Repertoires were generated with immunoSEQ multiplex PCR, while TCRdb's copy carries only in-frame clones and drops some. The data contain 150,000 or so clones, around 77% of them singletons. The receptor was isolated from a woman aged 25-40 years in good health and CMV-seronegative. The sequenced material came from PBMCs.

For the CDR3, the DNA is TGTGCCAGCAGCTTTGGAGACAGGGTTGGCTACACCTTC. It codes for CASSFGDRVGYTF. V usage is TRBV27 and J usage is TRBJ1-2; 7 positions match TRBD1. The V gene's germline CDR1 is MNHEY and CDR2 SMNVEV (reference sequence). This CDR3 comprises 13 residues. V gave up 6 bases and J gave up 7 bases; unmatched junction bases: 8.